Listed below are T cell receptor beta chains from one sample, sequenced in a study of blood T cell repertoires in COVID-19. Sequenced by immunoSEQ multiplex PCR; TCRdb stores in-frame clones only, minus some. The sample carries 50,000 to 75,000 clones, roughly 84% recorded once. Input material: peripheral blood. These receptors all stem from an elderly man in a cohort sampled during active COVID-19. Each CDR3 is given with its conserved first and last residue. D genes are given only for firm matches. Size is stated for part of the rows, as once, few or many counts, or as a class when the clone is expanded.

v_gene	j_gene	d_gene	abundance	CDR3nt	CDR3aa
TRBV7-8	TRBJ2-7	NA	NA	TGTGCCAGCAGCTTAGGAGGGGGGGTTAACTACGAGCAGTACTTC	CASSLGGGVNYEQYF
TRBV7-2	TRBJ2-3	NA	once	TGTGCCAGCAGCTTAGCCCGGGTTACAGATACGCAGTATTTT	CASSLARVTDTQYF
TRBV2	TRBJ2-1	NA	NA	TGTGCCAGCAGTGGTACAGGGTTCAATGAGCAGTTCTTC	CASSGTGFNEQFF
TRBV19	TRBJ2-5	NA	NA	TGTGCCAGTAGTAAGGACATCTCGGGGACCCAGTACTTC	CASSKDISGTQYF
TRBV6-2/TRBV6-3	TRBJ2-5	NA	NA	TGTGCCAGCAGTTACAATATCAGGGACCAAGAGACCCAGTACTTC	CASSYNIRDQETQYF
TRBV3-1/TRBV3-2	TRBJ2-5	TRBD2	once	TGTGCCAGCAGCCAAGGGACTAGCGGGAGGATGGAGACCCAGTACTTC	CASSQGTSGRMETQYF
TRBV5-1	TRBJ1-2	NA	NA	TGCGCCAGCAACCGGGGGGATGGGAACTATGGCTACACCTTC	CASNRGDGNYGYTF
TRBV6-5	TRBJ1-1	NA	NA	TGTGCCAGCAGTTTAGACCCAGGGACTGAAGCTTTCTTT	CASSLDPGTEAFF
TRBV3-1/TRBV3-2	TRBJ1-1	NA	NA	TGTGCCAGCAGCCACCCCGACAGGACTGAAGCTTTCTTT	CASSHPDRTEAFF
TRBV19	TRBJ2-5	TRBD2	NA	TGTGCCAGTAGTAGCGGGGGGTACCAAGAGACCCAGTACTTC	CASSSGGYQETQYF
TRBV19	TRBJ1-2	NA	NA	TGTGCCAGTAGTAGCGGACAGAACTATGGCTACACCTTC	CASSSGQNYGYTF
TRBV7-2	TRBJ2-7	TRBD1	NA	TGTGCCAGCAGCTTCCAACAGGGGTACGAGCAGTACTTC	CASSFQQGYEQYF
TRBV29-1	TRBJ2-7	TRBD1	NA	TGCAGCGTCGTCCGGGACAGGGTGGGCGAGCAGTACTTC	CSVVRDRVGEQYF
TRBV2	TRBJ2-1	NA	NA	TGTGCCAGCAATTACGTAGGGGGACGTGAGCAGTTCTTC	CASNYVGGREQFF
TRBV5-4	TRBJ1-1	NA	NA	TGTGCCAGCAGCTCTGAGCAGGGATTCCGCACTGAAGCTTTCTTT	CASSSEQGFRTEAFF
TRBV19	TRBJ1-1	NA	NA	TGTGCCAGTAGAGAACAGGTTCGGAACACTGAAGCTTTCTTT	CASREQVRNTEAFF
TRBV2	TRBJ1-2	NA	NA	TGTGCCAGCAGTGAAACGTACAGCAGTGGATCCGGCTACACCTTC	CASSETYSSGSGYTF
TRBV6-5	TRBJ1-1	TRBD1	NA	TGTGCCAGCAGGAGGGACAGGGTAGGCACTGAAGCTTTCTTT	CASRRDRVGTEAFF
TRBV7-3	TRBJ2-3	TRBD1	NA	TGTGCCAGCAGCTTAGGGCAAACAGGGGGTGGCACAGATACGCAGTATTTT	CASSLGQTGGGTDTQYF
TRBV10-2	TRBJ1-3	NA	NA	TGCGCCAGCACCCTGATGGCCGGAAACACCATATATTTT	CASTLMAGNTIYF
TRBV9	TRBJ1-6	TRBD1	NA	TGTGCCAGCGCGGAGGGACAGGGAGGCAATAATTCACCCCTCCACTTT	CASAEGQGGNNSPLHF
TRBV19	TRBJ2-1	TRBD2	NA	TGTGCCTCAACTAGCGGGAGCGTTGGAAATGAGCAGTTCTTC	CASTSGSVGNEQFF
TRBV25-1	TRBJ2-7	TRBD2	NA	TGTGCCAGCAGTCTAGCGGGAGGGTGGGACGAGCAGTACTTC	CASSLAGGWDEQYF
TRBV3-1/TRBV3-2	TRBJ1-2	NA	NA	TGTGCCAGCAGCCAAGGGGGGCACTATGGCTACACCTTC	CASSQGGHYGYTF
TRBV21-1	TRBJ2-4	NA	NA	TGTGCCAGCAGCCTCCGAGGAAACATTCAGTACTTC	CASSLRGNIQYF
TRBV9	TRBJ2-1	NA	NA	TGTGCCAGCAGCGCCAGCGGAAGCTCCTACAATGAGCAGTTCTTC	CASSASGSSYNEQFF
TRBV19	TRBJ1-5	TRBD1	NA	TGTGCCAGTGAAACAGGGGGCGGGGGCAATCAGCCCCAGCATTTT	CASETGGGGNQPQHF
TRBV12-3/TRBV12-4	TRBJ2-5	NA	once	TGTGCCAGCAGTTTTCGGTCCTTGGAGACCCAGTACTTC	CASSFRSLETQYF
TRBV5-4	TRBJ1-1	TRBD1	once	TGTGCCAACCCCCCGGTACAGGGGATGAACACTGAAGCTTTCTTT	CANPPVQGMNTEAFF
TRBV10-3	TRBJ1-3	NA	NA	TGTGCCATCGGTGGGGGAGAACGAGGAAACACCATATATTTT	CAIGGGERGNTIYF
TRBV30	TRBJ1-1	NA	NA	TGTGCCTGGAGTTTGTCGGGGAATGGCCGAGCTTTCTTT	CAWSLSGNGRAFF
TRBV9	TRBJ2-7	TRBD1	NA	TGTGCCAGCAGCGTAGAAGGGGACAGAACCTACGAGCAGTACTTC	CASSVEGDRTYEQYF
TRBV7-2	TRBJ1-2	NA	few	TGTGCCAGCAGCTTTCCCGGGACAACTAACTATGGCTACACCTTC	CASSFPGTTNYGYTF
TRBV7-9	TRBJ2-5	TRBD2	NA	TGTGCCAGCAGCAGGGGACTAGCGGGAGGGGAGACCCAGTACTTC	CASSRGLAGGETQYF
TRBV10-3	TRBJ2-4	TRBD1	NA	TGTGCCTCCAGGGGACAGGGAGATGGCAAAAACATTCAGTACTTC	CASRGQGDGKNIQYF
TRBV4-2	TRBJ2-7	TRBD2	few	TGTGCCAGCAGCCAAGTGGGATTTAGCGGGGTCAACGAGCAGTACTTC	CASSQVGFSGVNEQYF
TRBV6-4	TRBJ1-2	NA	NA	TGTGCCAGCAGTGACTCAGGGGTTCGGGGCTACACCTTC	CASSDSGVRGYTF
TRBV4-1	TRBJ1-4	TRBD1	NA	TGCGCCAGCAGCCAATCATTTGGGACAGGGCGGGAAAAACTGTTTTTT	CASSQSFGTGREKLFF
TRBV29-1	TRBJ2-1	NA	NA	TGCAGCGCTGGGACGGGGGGCCATGAGCAGTTCTTC	CSAGTGGHEQFF
TRBV5-1	TRBJ2-2	TRBD1	once	TGCGCCAGCAGCTCTACGGGACAGGGAAACACCGGGGAGCTGTTTTTT	CASSSTGQGNTGELFF
TRBV11-2	TRBJ2-4	TRBD2	once	TGTGCCAGCAGCTTAGGCCTAGCGGGAGAACGGTACTTC	CASSLGLAGERYF
TRBV11-3	TRBJ2-5	NA	NA	TGTGCCAGCAGCTTGGGCGCGCAAGAGACCCAGTACTTC	CASSLGAQETQYF
TRBV3-1/TRBV3-2	TRBJ2-1	NA	NA	TGTGCCAGCAGCCAAGGGTCGGGGACTGGGGGTGAGCAGTTCTTC	CASSQGSGTGGEQFF